The rows below give T cell receptor beta chains drawn from one sample of a study of blood T cell repertoires in COVID-19. The data were produced by immunoSEQ multiplex PCR, yet TCRdb's version contains in-frame clones alone and is incomplete. Of hundreds of thousands of clones listed, around 91% are singletons. What was sequenced was peripheral blood. These receptors were obtained from a woman aged 18-35 years who had recovered from COVID-19. CDR3s include the opening cysteine and the closing phenylalanine or tryptophan. D genes are given only for firm matches. The size of a clone is reported for some rows only, either as once, few or many, or as a class for expanded clones.

J | V | size | D | CDR3 | DNA
TRBJ1-4 | TRBV3-1/TRBV3-2 | - | TRBD1 | CASSQDRGVINEKLFF | TGTGCCAGCAGCCAAGACAGGGGGGTTATTAATGAAAAACTGTTTTTT
TRBJ1-2 | TRBV6-2/TRBV6-3 | - | - | CASSYGEVSYGYTF | TGTGCCAGCAGTTACGGGGAGGTGAGCTATGGCTACACCTTC
TRBJ1-4 | TRBV5-1 | - | TRBD1 | CASSWGQGGEKLFF | TGCGCCAGCAGCTGGGGACAGGGAGGAGAAAAACTGTTTTTT
TRBJ2-1 | TRBV14 | few | - | CASSRRELYNEQFF | TGTGCCAGCAGCCGGAGAGAACTCTACAATGAGCAGTTCTTC
TRBJ1-2 | TRBV27 | - | TRBD1 | CASSLRGGRGAYGYTF | TGTGCCAGCAGTTTAAGGGGAGGCAGGGGGGCGTATGGCTACACCTTC
TRBJ1-1 | TRBV21-1 | - | - | CASSNRNTEAFF | TGTGCCAGCAGCAACAGGAACACTGAAGCTTTCTTT
TRBJ1-2 | TRBV7-2 | - | - | CASSRVGGYNYGYTF | TGTGCCAGCAGCCGCGTCGGGGGGTATAATTATGGCTACACCTTC
TRBJ2-1 | TRBV7-2 | - | - | CASSSPGGRHEQFF | TGTGCCAGCAGCTCACCCGGCGGTCGCCATGAGCAGTTCTTC
TRBJ1-2 | TRBV19 | - | TRBD1 | CASSRDGTGNYGYTF | TGTGCCAGTAGTAGGGACGGGACAGGGAACTATGGCTACACCTTC
TRBJ2-2 | TRBV4-3 | - | TRBD2 | CASSQEISLGLAGGTGELFF | TGCGCCAGCAGCCAAGAGATATCGCTGGGACTAGCGGGAGGCACCGGGGAGCTGTTTTTT
TRBJ2-1 | TRBV7-9 | once | - | CASSSTPGVGIYNEQFF | TGTGCCAGCAGCTCAACCCCTGGCGTCGGGATCTACAATGAGCAGTTCTTC
TRBJ1-4 | TRBV7-2 | - | - | CASSLGRGTDEKLFF | TGTGCCAGCAGCTTAGGGCGGGGCACGGATGAAAAACTGTTTTTT
TRBJ1-1 | TRBV9 | - | - | CASSPRSNTEAFF | TGTGCCAGCAGCCCCCGGAGTAACACTGAAGCTTTCTTT
TRBJ1-2 | TRBV20-1 | - | - | CSARHDYGYTF | TGCAGTGCTAGACATGACTATGGCTACACCTTC
TRBJ1-2 | TRBV9 | - | - | CASSVDSGVNYGYTF | TGTGCCAGCAGCGTAGACAGCGGGGTTAACTATGGCTACACCTTC
TRBJ2-1 | TRBV5-4 | - | TRBD2 | CASSLAGEIYNEQFF | TGTGCCAGCAGCTTAGCGGGAGAAATCTACAATGAGCAGTTCTTC
TRBJ1-2 | TRBV12-5 | - | - | CASGSGHNYGYTF | TGTGCTAGTGGTTCAGGGCACAACTATGGCTACACCTTC
TRBJ1-3 | TRBV4-3 | - | - | CASSQEDISLLGGNTIYF | TGCGCCAGCAGCCAAGAAGACATATCCCTCCTCGGTGGAAACACCATATATTTT
TRBJ1-2 | TRBV5-6 | - | - | CAPLWGGACGYTF | TGTGCCCCTCTCTGGGGGGGGGCGTGTGGCTACACCTTC